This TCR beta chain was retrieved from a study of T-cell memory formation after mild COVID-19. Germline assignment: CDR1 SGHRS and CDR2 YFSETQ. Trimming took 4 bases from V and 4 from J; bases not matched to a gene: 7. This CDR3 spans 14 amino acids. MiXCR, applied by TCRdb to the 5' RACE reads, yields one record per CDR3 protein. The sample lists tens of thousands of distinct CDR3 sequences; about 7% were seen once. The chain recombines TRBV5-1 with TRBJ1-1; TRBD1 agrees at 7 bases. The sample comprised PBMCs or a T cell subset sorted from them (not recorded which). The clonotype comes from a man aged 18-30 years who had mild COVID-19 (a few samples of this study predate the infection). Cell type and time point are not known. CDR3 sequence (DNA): TGCGCCAGCAGCGGGGACAGACCCGGCACTGAAGCTTTCTTT. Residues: CASSGDRPGTEAFF.